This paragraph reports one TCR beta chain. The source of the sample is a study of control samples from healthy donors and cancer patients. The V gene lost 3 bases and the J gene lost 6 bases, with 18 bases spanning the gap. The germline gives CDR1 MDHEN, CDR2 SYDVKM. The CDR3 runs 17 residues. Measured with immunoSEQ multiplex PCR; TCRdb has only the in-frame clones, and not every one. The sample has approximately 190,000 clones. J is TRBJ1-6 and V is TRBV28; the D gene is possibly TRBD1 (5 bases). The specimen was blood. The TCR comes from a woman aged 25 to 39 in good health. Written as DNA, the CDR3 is TGTGCCAGCAGTTTCCCTCGTTACAGGACGATTAATTCACCCCTCCACTTT. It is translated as CASSFPRYRTINSPLHF. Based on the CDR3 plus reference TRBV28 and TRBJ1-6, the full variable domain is DVKVTQSSRYLVKRTGEKVFLECVQDMDHENMFWYRQDPGLGLRLIYFSYDVKMKEKGDIPEGYSVSREKKERFSLILESASTNQTSMYLCASSFPRYRTINSPLHFGNGTRLTVT.